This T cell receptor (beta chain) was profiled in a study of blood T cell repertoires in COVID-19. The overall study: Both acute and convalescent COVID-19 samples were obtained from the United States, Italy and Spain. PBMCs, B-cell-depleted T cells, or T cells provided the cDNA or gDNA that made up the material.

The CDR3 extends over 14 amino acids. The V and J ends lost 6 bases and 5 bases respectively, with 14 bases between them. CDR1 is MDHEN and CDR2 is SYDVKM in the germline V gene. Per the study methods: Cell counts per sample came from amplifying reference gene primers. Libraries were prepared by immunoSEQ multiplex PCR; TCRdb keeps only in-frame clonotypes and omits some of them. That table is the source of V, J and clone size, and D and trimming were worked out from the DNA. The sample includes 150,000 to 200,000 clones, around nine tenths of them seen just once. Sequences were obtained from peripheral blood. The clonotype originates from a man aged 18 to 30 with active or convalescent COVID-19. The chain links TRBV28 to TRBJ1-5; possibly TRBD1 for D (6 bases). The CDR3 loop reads CASRPQPGDQPQHF. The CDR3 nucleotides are TGTGCCAGCAGACCACAGCCAGGGGATCAGCCCCAGCATTTT.